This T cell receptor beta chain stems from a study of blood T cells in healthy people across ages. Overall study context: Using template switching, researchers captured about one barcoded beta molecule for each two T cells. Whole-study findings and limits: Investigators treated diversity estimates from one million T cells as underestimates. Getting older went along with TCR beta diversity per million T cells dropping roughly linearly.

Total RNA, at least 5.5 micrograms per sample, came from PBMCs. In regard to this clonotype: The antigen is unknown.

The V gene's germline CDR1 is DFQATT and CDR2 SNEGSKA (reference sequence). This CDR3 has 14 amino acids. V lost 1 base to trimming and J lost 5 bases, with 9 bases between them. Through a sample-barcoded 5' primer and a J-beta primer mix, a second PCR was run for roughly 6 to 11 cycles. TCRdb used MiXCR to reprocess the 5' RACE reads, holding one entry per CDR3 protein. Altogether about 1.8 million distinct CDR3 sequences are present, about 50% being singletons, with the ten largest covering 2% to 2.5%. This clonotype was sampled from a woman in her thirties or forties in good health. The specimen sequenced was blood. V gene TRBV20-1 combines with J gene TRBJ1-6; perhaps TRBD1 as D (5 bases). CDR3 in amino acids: CSARVGANNSPLHF. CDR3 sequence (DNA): TGCAGTGCTAGAGTAGGGGCCAATAATTCACCCCTCCACTTT.